A selection of T cell receptor beta chains follows, all from one sample in a study of tumor-infiltrating lymphocytes in primary liver carcinoma. TCRdb ran MiXCR on the multiplex PCR reads and lists one entry per CDR3 protein. The sample contains around 170,000 distinct CDR3 sequences, about 55% of which appear only once. What was sequenced was peripheral blood. These receptors were obtained from a middle-aged man with primary liver carcinoma and hepatitis B virus infection. CDR3s include the opening cysteine and the closing phenylalanine or tryptophan. The D gene is left open where the match is weak. Rows may omit the clone size; those that give it use once, few, many or a size class.

size: few
J: TRBJ2-7
length: 19
D: TRBD2
V: TRBV4-1
CDR3: CASSQDPGLAGVNVYEQYF
DNA: TGCGCCAGCAGCCAAGATCCCGGACTAGCGGGAGTTAACGTCTACGAGCAGTACTTC

size: many
J: TRBJ2-1
length: 14
D: TRBD2
V: TRBV11-1
CDR3: CASSPGLAGDEQFF
DNA: TGTGCCAGCAGCCCCGGACTAGCGGGAGATGAGCAGTTCTTC

size: -
J: TRBJ1-3
length: 13
D: -
V: TRBV10-3
CDR3: CATSRPGGNTIYF
DNA: TGTGCCACCAGCAGACCGGGAGGAAACACCATATATTTT

size: -
J: TRBJ2-5
length: 16
D: -
V: TRBV6-2/TRBV6-3
CDR3: CASSHGHSLEAETQYF
DNA: TGTGCCAGCAGTCACGGCCACAGCTTGGAGGCGGAGACCCAGTACTTC

size: -
J: TRBJ1-1
length: 14
D: -
V: TRBV11-2
CDR3: CASSTTTQGAEAFF
DNA: TGTGCCAGCAGCACCACAACCCAGGGCGCTGAAGCTTTCTTT

size: -
J: TRBJ2-2
length: 13
D: -
V: TRBV12-3/TRBV12-4
CDR3: CARSPLATGELFF
DNA: TGTGCCAGGAGTCCCCTCGCCACCGGGGAGCTGTTTTTT

size: few
J: TRBJ2-7
length: 12
D: -
V: TRBV12-3/TRBV12-4
CDR3: CASSSPAGPRYF
DNA: TGTGCCAGCAGTTCCCCGGCGGGTCCTCGGTACTTC

size: -
J: TRBJ1-1
length: 13
D: -
V: TRBV11-2
CDR3: CASSPGHHTEAFF
DNA: TGTGCCAGCAGCCCGGGACACCACACTGAAGCTTTCTTT

size: -
J: TRBJ2-7
length: 15
D: TRBD1
V: TRBV6-6
CDR3: CASSYLVRDSYEQYF
DNA: TGTGCCAGCAGTTACCTGGTCCGGGACAGCTACGAGCAGTACTTC

size: -
J: TRBJ2-4
length: 11
D: -
V: TRBV28
CDR3: CASRMGNIQYF
DNA: TGTGCCAGCCGAATGGGGAACATTCAGTACTTC

size: -
J: TRBJ2-7
length: 14
D: TRBD2
V: TRBV29-1
CDR3: CSAQGGTSPYEQYF
DNA: TGCAGCGCCCAGGGGGGGACTAGCCCCTACGAGCAGTACTTC

size: many
J: TRBJ2-5
length: 13
D: -
V: TRBV6-6
CDR3: CASSFDDQETQYF
DNA: TGTGCCAGCAGTTTTGACGATCAAGAGACCCAGTACTTC

size: -
J: TRBJ2-1
length: 18
D: TRBD2
V: TRBV4-1
CDR3: CACSKMSTAGGMYNEQFF
DNA: TGTGCCTGCAGCAAGATGTCCACAGCGGGAGGAATGTACAATGAGCAGTTCTTC

size: few
J: TRBJ1-2
length: 16
D: TRBD1
V: TRBV7-8
CDR3: CASSPRVGQGNYGYTF
DNA: TGTGCCAGTAGCCCAAGGGTGGGACAGGGGAACTATGGCTACACCTTC

size: -
J: TRBJ1-2
length: 12
D: -
V: TRBV12-3/TRBV12-4
CDR3: CASSFEDYGYTF
DNA: TGTGCCAGCAGTTTTGAGGACTATGGCTACACCTTC

size: -
J: TRBJ2-1
length: 15
D: -
V: TRBV12-3/TRBV12-4
CDR3: CAISLLVGLGNEQFF
DNA: TGTGCCATCAGTTTGCTGGTGGGATTAGGCAATGAGCAGTTCTTC

size: many
J: TRBJ2-7
length: 15
D: TRBD2
V: TRBV6-5
CDR3: CASSYEAGGTHEQYF
DNA: TGTGCCAGCAGTTACGAAGCGGGAGGTACTCACGAGCAGTACTTC

size: -
J: TRBJ2-1
length: 14
D: -
V: TRBV7-8
CDR3: CASSLLGYMNEQFF
DNA: TGTGCCAGCAGCTTATTAGGCTATATGAATGAGCAGTTCTTC

size: -
J: TRBJ2-2
length: 14
D: -
V: TRBV4-2
CDR3: CASSEDSITGELFF
DNA: TGTGCCAGCAGTGAAGACTCTATTACCGGGGAGCTGTTTTTT

size: -
J: TRBJ2-5
length: 14
D: TRBD2
V: TRBV6-5
CDR3: CASREASGSETQYF
DNA: TGTGCCAGCAGAGAAGCTAGCGGGAGTGAGACCCAGTACTTC

size: many
J: TRBJ2-7
length: 17
D: TRBD2
V: TRBV11-2
CDR3: CASSLAGVLAGGYEQYF
DNA: TGTGCCAGCAGCTTAGCCGGGGTGCTAGCGGGAGGCTACGAGCAGTACTTC

size: -
J: TRBJ2-7
length: 14
D: TRBD1
V: TRBV28
CDR3: CASRLGTALTEQYF
DNA: TGTGCCAGCAGGCTCGGGACAGCTTTGACGGAGCAGTACTTC

size: few
J: TRBJ2-1
length: 13
D: -
V: TRBV5-1
CDR3: CASSSRIDNEQFF
DNA: TGCGCCAGCAGCTCCCGCATTGACAATGAGCAGTTCTTC

size: -
J: TRBJ1-1
length: 12
D: -
V: TRBV12-3/TRBV12-4
CDR3: CASTPGNTEAFF
DNA: TGTGCCAGCACCCCAGGGAACACTGAAGCTTTCTTT

size: -
J: TRBJ2-5
length: 16
D: TRBD2
V: TRBV6-5
CDR3: CATSQLSGGIQETQYF
DNA: TGTGCCACCAGTCAACTCAGCGGGGGAATCCAAGAGACCCAGTACTTC

size: -
J: TRBJ2-7
length: 14
D: -
V: TRBV5-6
CDR3: CASSLDGTSYEQYF
DNA: TGTGCCAGCAGCTTGGACGGTACCTCCTACGAGCAATACTTC

size: -
J: TRBJ2-1
length: 12
D: -
V: TRBV12-5
CDR3: CASGWGGQDQFF
DNA: TGTGCTAGTGGTTGGGGAGGACAAGATCAGTTCTTC